Shown below are 12 T cell receptor beta chains from a single sample sequenced in a study of CXCR3-negative and CXCR3-positive naive CD8 T cells. The method, 5' RACE with UMI labels, was used to prepare the TRB cDNA libraries. Using the 5' RACE reads, TCRdb records one entry per CDR3 protein without DNA. This sample's clone table lists about 92,000 distinct CDR3 sequences. Sequenced material: naive CXCR3- CD8+ T cells from blood. Sample subset: CD45RO-CCR7+CD27+CD95- naive CD8+ T cells lacking CXCR3 (TNR3-). Every receptor here comes from a human donor in good health. Some clones in this sample may be carry-over from other donors' samples.

J is TRBJ2-2 and V is TRBV9; no DNA is available, so the TRBD1 call from TCRdb remains unchecked. Germline V gives CDR1 SGDLS, CDR2 YYNGEE. This CDR3 has 17 amino acids. The CDR3 region is CASSVVIDRANTGELFF.

This rearrangement joins TRBV5-1 to TRBJ1-2; there is no DNA to check the TCRdb D call of TRBD1. Germline CDR1 and CDR2: SGHRS and YFSETQ. CDR3 length: 12 amino acids. CDR3 in amino acids: CASSLEGDGYTF.

The chain uses TRBV4-1 and TRBJ2-7; as DNA is missing, the TRBD1 call by TCRdb cannot be tested. Per the germline V gene, CDR1 is MGHRA and CDR2 is YSYEKL. CDR3 length: 16 amino acids. CDR3 sequence: CASSQGGGIGTYEQYF.

This chain links TRBV29-1 with TRBJ2-3. There are 15 residues in the CDR3. The germline V gene encodes CDR1 SQVTM and CDR2 ANQGSEA. CDR3: CSVEDPLGKLDTQYF.

The V call is TRBV4-3, the J call TRBJ2-1; the D call from TCRdb, TRBD1, cannot be confirmed without DNA. CDR1 and CDR2 (germline): LGHNA, YSLEER. This CDR3 has 16 residues. The CDR3 sequence is CASSQDFTGDYNEQFF.

The chain combines TRBV27 with TRBJ2-7; the TCRdb D gene call, TRBD1, has no DNA to confirm it. CDR1 is MNHEY, CDR2 SMNVEV, per germline (reference sequence). This CDR3 has 12 amino acids. CDR3 region: CASSRTDGKQYF.

The chain links TRBV11-2 to TRBJ2-5; the TCRdb call, TRBD1, lacks DNA for checking. The germline V gene encodes CDR1 SGHAT and CDR2 FQNNGV. The CDR3 consists of 16 residues. CDR3 amino acids: CASSLTTGDSQETQYF.

The chain couples TRBV5-6 to TRBJ2-3; the D call of TRBD2 rests on TCRdb alone, since no DNA is present to check it. The CDR3 loop spans 16 amino acids. In germline, CDR1 is SGHDT, CDR2 YYEEEE. This CDR3 reads CASRESTSGGPDTQYF.

The CDR3 is CSVELVRGNKPNEQFF. The chain carries TRBV29-1 and TRBJ2-1. This CDR3 has 16 amino acids. From germline, CDR1 is SQVTM and CDR2 ANQGSEA.

The V and J genes are TRBV2 and TRBJ2-1; absent DNA, TCRdb's TRBD2 call cannot be checked. The germline gives CDR1 SNHLY, CDR2 FYNNEI. CDR3 length: 20 residues. The CDR3 protein is CASKSRVGLAEPKSYNEQFF.

The chain uses TRBV5-1 and TRBJ1-1; the TRBD1 assignment by TCRdb is unverifiable without DNA. In germline, CDR1 is SGHRS, CDR2 YFSETQ. The CDR3 length is 15 residues. CDR3: CASSPLRTGNTEAFF.

The V and J genes are TRBV25-1 and TRBJ2-3. Germline loops: CDR1 MGHDK, CDR2 SYGVNS. This CDR3 has 13 residues. CDR3 residues: CASRALGPDTQYF.